A single sample is the source of the 24 T cell receptor beta chains below, sequenced in a study of T-cell memory formation after mild COVID-19. TCRdb processed the 5' RACE reads anew with MiXCR; each CDR3 protein has one entry. The sample holds hundreds of thousands of distinct CDR3 sequences, about a fifth seen once. Sequencing was done on a sample of PBMCs or a T cell subset sorted from them (not recorded which). Receptor source: an adult woman who had mild COVID-19 (a few samples of this study predate the infection). Cell type and time point are not known.

J is TRBJ2-5 and V is TRBV4-2, with TRBD2 identical over 16 bases. With 1 base clipped from V and 5 bases from J, the junction kept 4 bases outside the gene matches. Germline values: CDR1 LGHNA, CDR2 YNFKEQ. The length of the CDR3 is 17 residues. The CDR3 loop is CASSQAPGLAGGETQYF. In DNA, the CDR3 is TGTGCCAGCAGCCAAGCCCCGGGACTAGCGGGAGGGGAGACCCAGTACTTC.

This chain connects TRBV12-3 or TRBV12-4 to TRBJ1-2, with D unclear. Trimming shortened V by 3 bases and J by 8 bases, and 10 bases separated the two germline ends. The CDR3 covers 12 residues. CDR3 sequence reads: CASSFGWAGYTF. DNA of the CDR3: TGTGCCAGCAGTTTCGGATGGGCCGGCTACACCTTC.

In this sample, this clonotype turned up a few times. V is TRBV20-1 and J is TRBJ1-1, with D uncertain. Trimming took off 7 bases at V and 1 base at J, with 13 bases between the two ends. Germline lookup yields CDR1 DFQATT and CDR2 SNEGSKA (reference sequence). The CDR3 consists of 13 residues. The CDR3 nucleotides are TGCAGTGGCCCTGACGGCTCGAACACTGAAGCTTTCTTT. Translated, it gives CSGPDGSNTEAFF.

The CDR3 protein is CASSVGLAEQETQYF. The CDR3 DNA is TGCGCCAGCAGCGTAGGACTAGCGGAGCAAGAGACCCAGTACTTC. V usage is TRBV5-1 and J usage is TRBJ2-5; 10 bases map to TRBD2. In germline, CDR1 is SGHRS, CDR2 YFSETQ. Trimming removed 4 bases from V and 2 bases from J; junction bases left unmatched: 5. The length of the CDR3 is 15 residues.

As DNA, the CDR3 is TGTGCCAGCAGCGCGGCTATTTCGATATCTGGGGCCAACGTCCTGACTTTC. Residues: CASSAAISISGANVLTF. The chain has TRBV9 and TRBJ2-6; no clear D gene. The V gene lost 3 bases and the J gene lost 1 base, with 14 bases spanning the gap. The CDR3 has 17 residues. From germline, CDR1 is SGDLS and CDR2 YYNGEE.

This sequence joins TRBV5-1 and TRBJ2-5, with D maybe TRBD1 (5 bases). Trimming took 4 bases from V and 2 from J, leaving 9 bases between them. Germline CDR1 is SGHRS and CDR2 is YFSETQ. This CDR3 comprises 13 residues. The DNA of the CDR3 is TGCGCCAGCAGCCTGGACACACAAGAGACCCAGTACTTC. Protein sequence: CASSLDTQETQYF.

The chain carries TRBV6-1 and TRBJ1-5, with a tentative D call TRBD1 (5 bases). V shed 6 bases and J shed 3 bases, with 6 bases lying between them. The CDR3 length is 12 residues. Germline loops: CDR1 MNHNS, CDR2 SASEGT. CDR3 amino acids: CASRGVNQPQHF. For the CDR3, the DNA is TGTGCCAGCAGGGGGGTCAATCAGCCCCAGCATTTT.

This clonotype was seen a handful of times. This chain links TRBV14 with TRBJ2-4; D possibly uses TRBD1 or TRBD2 (5 bases each). The V end was cut by 0 bases, the J end by 10 bases, with 16 bases between. Germline CDR1 SGHDN, CDR2 FVKESK. The CDR3 totals 15 residues. For the CDR3, the DNA is TGTGCCAGCAGCCAAGATCCCAGGGATGAGGGTATTCAGTACTTC. Translation gives CASSQDPRDEGIQYF.

This clonotype was counted a few times. CDR3 DNA sequence: TGCGCCAGCAGCCCCCAAGGGGACAGGGGCTCCTACGAGCAGTACTTC. Its translation: CASSPQGDRGSYEQYF. This sequence joins TRBV5-1 and TRBJ2-7; 10 bases fit TRBD1. Germline V gene data show CDR1 as SGHRS and CDR2 as YFSETQ. The ends lost 4 bases at V and 0 bases at J; junction bases unmatched: 7. This CDR3 spans 16 amino acids. Drawing the rest from reference TRBV5-1 and TRBJ2-7, the complete variable domain is KAGVTQTPRYLIKTRGQQVTLSCSPISGHRSVSWYQQTPGQGLQFLFEYFSETQRNKGNFPGRFSGRQFSNSRSEMNVSTLELGDSALYLCASSPQGDRGSYEQYFGPGTRLTVT.

This clonotype was seen a handful of times. The V gene is TRBV27, the J gene TRBJ2-7; 11 positions agree with TRBD2. Trimming took 2 bases from V and 2 from J; bases not matched to a gene: 5. This CDR3 region has 16 residues. CDR1 MNHEY and CDR2 SMNVEV come from the germline V gene (reference sequence). As DNA, the CDR3 is TGTGCCAGCAGTTTAACCGGGACTAGCGGAACCTACGAGCAGTACTTC. It specifies CASSLTGTSGTYEQYF.

The V and J genes are TRBV10-3 and TRBJ1-5, with 9 bases identical to TRBD1. V dropped 10 bases and J dropped 5; count of bases not matched to a gene: 6. CDR3 length: 13 amino acids. Germline CDR1 ENHRY, CDR2 SYGVKD. CDR3 coding DNA: TGTGCCACCCGGGACAGGGTTGATCAGCCCCAGCATTTT. Translation: CATRDRVDQPQHF.

This clonotype appeared many times. The V gene is TRBV5-1, the J gene TRBJ2-1; D possibly corresponds to TRBD1 (5 bases). Looked up from germline, CDR1 is SGHRS and CDR2 is YFSETQ. V gave up 2 bases and J gave up 6 bases, with 12 bases separating them. The CDR3 extends over 14 amino acids. CDR3 protein: CASSFVPQGNEQFF. In nucleotides, the CDR3 is TGCGCCAGCAGCTTCGTTCCTCAGGGCAATGAGCAGTTCTTC.

This clonotype was counted between two and nine times. J is TRBJ2-3 and V is TRBV20-1; D is ambiguous. V gave up 3 bases and J gave up 2 bases, with 9 bases separating them. This CDR3 is 13 amino acids long. Germline values: CDR1 DFQATT, CDR2 SNEGSKA (reference sequence). CDR3 in DNA: TGCAGTGCTAGGGTGATGACCACAGATACGCAGTATTTT. Translating gives CSARVMTTDTQYF.

This clonotype has a count of ten or more. J is TRBJ2-1 and V is TRBV6-1, with D unclear. The CDR3 has 12 amino acids. Trimming took 8 bases from V and 12 from J, leaving 17 bases between them. Germline V gene data show CDR1 as MNHNS and CDR2 as SASEGT. CDR3 nucleotide sequence: TGTGCCAGCGGGCTTGGACCACGTAGGCAGTTCTTC. Its protein is CASGLGPRRQFF.

V and J are TRBV7-2 and TRBJ2-5, with 12 bases that match TRBD2. The CDR3 covers 16 residues. Germline CDR1 is SGHTA and CDR2 is FQGNSA. Unmatched junction bases numbered 4, after V lost 5 bases and J lost 0 bases. The DNA of the CDR3 is TGTGCCAGCAGCCTAGGGACTAGCGGGTACCAAGAGACCCAGTACTTC. Protein sequence: CASSLGTSGYQETQYF.

The genes are TRBV5-4 and TRBJ2-7; tentative D call: TRBD2 (6 bases). Germline loops: CDR1 SGHNT, CDR2 YYREEE (reference sequence). The CDR3 has 12 amino acids. Trimming cost V 4 bases and J 6 bases, with 11 bases left between them. The CDR3 here is CASSDGLFEQYF. The CDR3 DNA reads as TGTGCCAGCAGCGATGGACTATTCGAGCAGTACTTC.

This chain links TRBV24-1 with TRBJ1-5; D is possibly TRBD1 (5 bases). The V end lost 5 bases, the J end lost 0 bases, and 13 bases lay between the germline ends. The germline V gene encodes CDR1 KGHDR and CDR2 SFDVKD. The length of the CDR3 is 16 residues. The CDR3 sequence: CATSAHGGYSNQPQHF. Written as DNA, the CDR3 is TGTGCCACCAGTGCCCATGGGGGTTATAGCAATCAGCCCCAGCATTTT.

This clonotype was seen more than once but under ten times. The chain is built from TRBV4-3 and TRBJ2-3; TRBD1 matches 8 bases. From germline, CDR1 is LGHNA and CDR2 YSLEER. This CDR3 is built from 17 residues. Unmatched junction bases numbered 11, after V lost 0 bases and J lost 6 bases. CDR3 DNA: TGCGCCAGCAGCCAAGACGTGGACAGGGAGGTTGAGGATACGCAGTATTTT. It is translated as CASSQDVDREVEDTQYF.

This clonotype occurred a few times. The chain uses TRBV20-1 and TRBJ2-1; D uncertain. The germline V and J ends were trimmed by 0 bases and 8 bases, with 20 bases remaining between them. Germline V gives CDR1 DFQATT, CDR2 SNEGSKA (reference sequence). CDR3 length: 16 amino acids. CDR3 amino acids: CSARDETGSATDEQFF. Written as DNA, the CDR3 is TGCAGTGCTAGAGATGAAACGGGTAGTGCAACCGATGAGCAGTTCTTC.

The rearrangement uses TRBV12-3 or TRBV12-4 and TRBJ1-1; 10 bases map to TRBD1. The CDR3 spans 15 residues. Trimming removed 6 bases from V and 5 bases from J; junction bases left unmatched: 9. The CDR3 DNA follows: TGTGCCAGCAGGGGGACAGGGGATAGGTGGACTGAAGCTTTCTTT. Its protein is CASRGTGDRWTEAFF.

V and J are TRBV5-1 and TRBJ1-2, with TRBD1 matching 9 bases. After removal of 4 bases from V and 4 bases from J, the junction contained 11 bases not matched to a gene. CDR3 length: 16 residues. The germline V gene has CDR1 SGHRS and CDR2 YFSETQ. This CDR3 is CASSPGTGGGVYGYTF. CDR3 coding DNA: TGCGCCAGCAGCCCCGGCACAGGGGGCGGTGTCTATGGCTACACCTTC.

This clonotype has more than one count but fewer than ten. V and J are TRBV5-6 and TRBJ2-3; weak D call: TRBD1 (5 bases). The CDR3 totals 13 residues. Germline CDR1 is SGHDT and CDR2 is YYEEEE. V was trimmed by 0 bases and J by 7 bases, leaving 9 bases between them. In DNA form, the CDR3 reads TGTGCCAGCAGCTTGGTTGGGGCCCATACGCAGTATTTT. It codes for CASSLVGAHTQYF.

In its sample, this clonotype was seen a few times. CDR3 amino acids: CASSLGLAGGPRETQYF. The CDR3 DNA follows: TGCGCCAGCAGCCTGGGACTAGCGGGGGGGCCCCGAGAGACCCAGTACTTC. This chain joins TRBV4-1 and TRBJ2-5; TRBD2 aligns across 16 bases. Germline V lookup: CDR1 MGHRA, CDR2 YSYEKL. After removal of 4 bases from V and 4 bases from J, the junction contained 6 bases not matched to a gene. The length of the CDR3 is 17 residues.

The chain has TRBV20-1 and TRBJ2-5; 11 nucleotides line up with TRBD2. V gave up 6 bases and J gave up 4 bases; unmatched junction bases: 4. This CDR3 comprises 13 residues. CDR1 is DFQATT, CDR2 SNEGSKA, per germline (reference sequence). CDR3 region: CSAATSGAETQYF. The CDR3 DNA reads as TGCAGTGCGGCGACTAGCGGGGCAGAGACCCAGTACTTC.